One and the same sample provided the 3 T cell receptor beta chains below, sequenced in a study of PD-1 blockade in classical Hodgkin lymphoma. After autologous stem cell transplantation all patients relapsed, and prior brentuximab vedotin exposure differed between cohorts. Some clones are missing from TCRdb's copy, which holds only in-frame ones; the method was immunoSEQ multiplex PCR. The table records about 11,000 clones, roughly 80% of them present only once. Sequences were derived from peripheral blood mononuclear cells (PBMCs), sampled before the second cycle of nivolumab. Receptors were obtained from a human donor with classical Hodgkin lymphoma.

V usage is TRBV19 and J usage is TRBJ1-5; D not resolved. V was trimmed by 5 bases and J by 6 bases, leaving 8 bases between them. From germline, CDR1 is LNHDA and CDR2 SQIVND (reference sequence). This CDR3 has 12 residues. The CDR3 protein is CASSPLGQPQHF. The CDR3 region has the DNA TGTGCCAGTAGTCCACTAGGTCAGCCCCAGCATTTT.

The genes are TRBV11-1 and TRBJ1-2; D is uncertain. The CDR3 length is 13 residues. Trimming pared 1 base from V and 6 bases from J, leaving 9 bases between. Germline V CDR1 and CDR2: SGHAT, FQDESV (reference sequence). In nucleotides, the CDR3 is TGTGCCAGCAGCTTAGAAGGCTTTGATGGCTACACCTTC. It yields the protein CASSLEGFDGYTF.

The chain is built from TRBV11-3 and TRBJ2-1, with a weak D call TRBD2 (6 bases). The CDR3 is 12 residues long. Trimming took 3 bases from V and 7 from J, leaving 7 bases between them. In germline, CDR1 is SGHNT, CDR2 YENEEA. The CDR3 is CASSFSGNEQFF. DNA of the CDR3: TGTGCCAGCAGCTTTAGCGGAAATGAGCAGTTCTTC. The full variable domain, its missing parts supplied by reference TRBV11-3 and TRBJ2-1, is EAGVVQSPRYKIIEKKQPVAFWCNPISGHNTLYWYLQNLGQGPELLIRYENEEAVDDSQLPKDRFSAERLKGVDSTLKIQPAELGDSAVYLCASSFSGNEQFFGPGTRLTVL.